This TCR beta chain came from a study of PD-L1 blockade in urothelial cancer. In the study overall: Atezolizumab at 1,200 mg intravenously every 3 weeks was started by patients in the mid-2010s. In the patient group, most of the roughly 30 were males with bladder-origin urothelial cancer.

Points on this clone: Its specificity is not known.

Stated time point: peripheral blood 6 weeks after treatment start. The CDR3 sequence is 17 residues long. The V gene's germline CDR1 is SGHTA and CDR2 FQGNSA. J lost 0 bases, V lost 5 bases, and 6 bases had no gene match. Broader study findings: Blood TCR clonality below the median before treatment was a predictor of better survival. Tumor-associated TCR clones expanded more in blood at 3 weeks in patients with durable benefit.

Here immunoSEQ multiplex PCR was the method, and the copy in TCRdb shows in-frame clones only, minus some. The table has some 110,000 clones, 75% to 95% seen once. This chain connects TRBV7-2 to TRBJ2-7; 14 bases map to TRBD2. The specimen was PBMCs, collected around atezolizumab (anti-PD-L1) treatment. This clonotype was obtained from a man in his sixties with urothelial cancer. CDR3 sequence reads: CASSPRLAGGSSYEQYF. The CDR3 coding sequence is TGTGCCAGCAGCCCGCGACTAGCGGGGGGGAGCTCCTACGAGCAGTACTTC.